The clone carrying this TCR beta chain was counted between two and nine times. Its antigen is not identified. This CDR3 is built from 13 residues. Germline CDR1 reads SNHLY; CDR2 reads FYNNEI. The ends were cut back, 2 bases at V and 3 bases at J, with 7 bases in the middle. The study ran its PCR with 60 Vbeta and 13 Jbeta primers. Clones were sequenced by immunoSEQ multiplex PCR, and TCRdb holds only the in-frame ones, with some missing. The table includes 95,000 to 150,000 clones, around 66% detected once. The data stem from a study of cytomegalovirus exposure and HLA in healthy donors. Study context: Unique TCR beta sequences numbering some 110 million came from 150 million to 200 million T cells in an earlier analysis.

The study's findings and limits: The authors judged a highly shared variant cluster likely a sequencing artifact. Whilst most TCR sequences proved rare, a subset of public TCRs occurred across many donors.

Sequenced input: PBMCs. This sequence joins TRBV2 and TRBJ1-1, with D unclear. The receptor's source is a woman aged 40-49 years in good health and CMV-seropositive. The CDR3 protein is CASSETAHTEAFF. CDR3 nucleotide sequence: TGTGCCAGCAGTGAAACAGCCCACACTGAAGCTTTCTTT.